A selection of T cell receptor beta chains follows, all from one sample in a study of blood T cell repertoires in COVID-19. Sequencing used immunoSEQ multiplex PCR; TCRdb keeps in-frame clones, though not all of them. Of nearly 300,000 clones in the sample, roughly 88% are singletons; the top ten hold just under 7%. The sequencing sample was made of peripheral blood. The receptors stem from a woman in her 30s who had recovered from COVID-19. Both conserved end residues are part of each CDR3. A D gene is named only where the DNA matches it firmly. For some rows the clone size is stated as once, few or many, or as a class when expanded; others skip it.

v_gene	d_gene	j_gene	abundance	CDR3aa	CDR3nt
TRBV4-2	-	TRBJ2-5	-	CASSQAEGVNQETQYF	TGTGCCAGCAGCCAAGCCGAGGGGGTTAACCAAGAGACCCAGTACTTC
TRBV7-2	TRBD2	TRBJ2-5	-	CASSRTSGYQETQYF	TGTGCCAGCAGCCGGACTAGCGGGTACCAAGAGACCCAGTACTTC
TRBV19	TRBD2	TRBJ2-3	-	CASSRVGLALAGDTQYF	TGTGCCAGTAGTAGGGTAGGACTAGCCTTAGCAGGAGATACGCAGTATTTT
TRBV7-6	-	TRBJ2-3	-	CASSLEGGLTDTQYF	TGTGCCAGCAGCTTAGAAGGGGGTCTCACAGATACGCAGTATTTT
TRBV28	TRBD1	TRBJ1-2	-	CASSEQGIYGYTF	TGTGCCAGCAGTGAACAGGGGATCTATGGCTACACCTTC
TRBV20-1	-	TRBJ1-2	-	CSASEQGNYGYTF	TGCAGTGCTAGTGAACAGGGTAACTATGGCTACACCTTC
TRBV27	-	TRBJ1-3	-	CASSSGYRNTIYF	TGTGCCAGCAGTTCAGGGTACCGAAACACCATATATTTT
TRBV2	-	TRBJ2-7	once	CASSVGGYEQYF	TGTGCCAGCAGTGTAGGCGGCTACGAGCAGTACTTC
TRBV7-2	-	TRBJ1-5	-	CASSLESTYSNQPQHF	TGTGCCAGCAGCTTAGAGTCTACTTATAGCAATCAGCCCCAGCATTTT
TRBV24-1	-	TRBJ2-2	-	CATSDLGGSNTGELFF	TGTGCCACCAGTGATTTAGGAGGTTCGAACACCGGGGAGCTGTTTTTT
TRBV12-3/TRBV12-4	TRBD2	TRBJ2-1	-	CASTRLAANEQFF	TGTGCCAGCACTAGACTAGCGGCCAATGAGCAGTTCTTC
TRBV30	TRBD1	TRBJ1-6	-	CATNRDRASPLHF	TGTGCCACGAACCGGGACAGGGCTTCACCCCTCCACTTT
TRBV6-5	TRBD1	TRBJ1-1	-	CASGDRGRTEAFF	TGTGCCAGCGGAGACAGGGGTCGCACTGAAGCTTTCTTT
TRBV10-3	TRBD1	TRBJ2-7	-	CAISTQGSPYEQYF	TGTGCCATCAGTACACAGGGGTCCCCATACGAGCAGTACTTC
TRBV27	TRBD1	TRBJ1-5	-	CASSLRQGDQPQHF	TGTGCCAGCAGTCTACGACAGGGAGATCAGCCCCAGCATTTT